This TCR beta chain was sequenced in a study of metastatic and nonmetastatic thyroid tumors (dated by TCRdb to the early 2020s). Background on the whole study: Repertoires were compared across peripheral blood and tumor or nodule tissue samples from malignant and benign thyroid patients.

This clone was counted ten times or more. Its antigen is currently not known. No clone much larger than this one lies a single base away; base qualities are absent. CDR1 MGHRA and CDR2 YSYEKL are derived from the germline V gene. CDR3 length: 15 amino acids, cysteine to phenylalanine. Just CDR3 DNA is preserved here, 45 bases in frame from base 1. The germline V end is reduced by 4 bases and the J end by 10 bases; junction bases left unmatched: 12. No treatment had been received by any patient before thyroid surgery. The study retrospectively analysed patient clinical samples collected from the early 2010s to the late 2010s using T-cell receptor beta sequencing. The library was obtained by PCR. The sample was run on an Illumina HiSeq 4000. High-throughput sequencing was used to profile the CDR3 region of the TCR beta-chain in every patient. On the authors' methods: CDR3 differences across clinicopathological groups were used to build a classifier for discriminating distant-metastatic papillary thyroid cancer patients. To measure repertoire diversity the researchers used the Shannon index, while the Morisita-Horn index served to gauge how similar the tumor and blood repertoires were. Clones were called with MiXCR by TCRdb after fastp trimmed the public reads at Q25, and only in-frame beta chains were retained. These V and J calls are TCRdb output, not the study's own analysis. Present in this sample are around 30,000 clones, approximately 13% of which were seen just once. The ten largest account for 4.5% to 6% of the sample.

Results and caveats for the whole study, not just this receptor: In both blood and tumor samples, TCR beta diversity was reported to be significantly higher in malignant tumors than in benign nodules.

This chain is built from TRBV4-1 and TRBJ1-1; TRBD1 fits 10 bases in the junction. Sequenced material: blood. This TCR was recovered from a female donor with papillary thyroid cancer or a benign thyroid nodule (not recorded which). Some clones in this sample may be carry-over from other donors' samples. CDR3 reads: CASSPILRQGAGAFF. The sequenced DNA: TGCGCCAGCAGCCCGATTCTCCGACAGGGGGCAGGAGCTTTCTTT.